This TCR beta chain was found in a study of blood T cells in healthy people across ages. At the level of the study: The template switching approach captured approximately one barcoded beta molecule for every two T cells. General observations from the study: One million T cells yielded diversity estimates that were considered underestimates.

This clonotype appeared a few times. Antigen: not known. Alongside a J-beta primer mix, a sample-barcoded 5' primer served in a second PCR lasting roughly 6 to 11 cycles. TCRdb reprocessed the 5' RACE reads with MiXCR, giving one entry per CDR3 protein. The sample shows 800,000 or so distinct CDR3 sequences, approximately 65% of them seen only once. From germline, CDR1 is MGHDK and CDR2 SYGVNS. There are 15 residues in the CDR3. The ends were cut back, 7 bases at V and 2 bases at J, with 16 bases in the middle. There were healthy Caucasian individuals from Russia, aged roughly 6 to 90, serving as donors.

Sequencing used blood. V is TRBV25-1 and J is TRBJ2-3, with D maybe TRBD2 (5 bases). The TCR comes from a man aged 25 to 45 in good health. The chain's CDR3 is CASIGAGGYTDTQYF. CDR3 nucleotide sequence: TGTGCCAGCATCGGCGCGGGCGGCTACACAGATACGCAGTATTTT.